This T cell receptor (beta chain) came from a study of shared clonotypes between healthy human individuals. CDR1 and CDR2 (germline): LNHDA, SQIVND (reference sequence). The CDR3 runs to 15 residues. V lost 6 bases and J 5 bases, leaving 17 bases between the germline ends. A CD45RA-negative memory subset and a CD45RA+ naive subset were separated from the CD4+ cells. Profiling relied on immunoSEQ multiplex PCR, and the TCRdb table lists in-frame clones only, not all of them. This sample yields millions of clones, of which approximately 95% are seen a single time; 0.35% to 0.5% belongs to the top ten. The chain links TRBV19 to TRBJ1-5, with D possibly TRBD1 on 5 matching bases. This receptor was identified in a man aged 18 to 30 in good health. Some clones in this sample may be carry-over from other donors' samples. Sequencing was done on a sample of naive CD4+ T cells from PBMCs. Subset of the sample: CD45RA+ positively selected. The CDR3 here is CASRFGQLQDQPQHF. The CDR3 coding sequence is TGTGCCAGTAGGTTTGGGCAACTACAGGATCAGCCCCAGCATTTT.